This TCR beta chain was recorded in a study of OX40 agonist ivuxolimab in advanced cancers. In the study overall: The study reported partial responses in three patients: one hepatocellular carcinoma, two cutaneous melanoma.

Using immunoSEQ multiplex PCR, the repertoire was profiled, and TCRdb retains in-frame clones only, with some absent. The table lists around 80,000 clones, less than 85% of them singletons, with around 0.48% in the top ten. CDR1 and CDR2 from the germline V gene are KGHSH and LQKENI. The CDR3 contains 12 residues. V gave up 6 bases and J gave up 15 bases, with 18 bases separating them. This clonotype originated in an adult with an advanced solid tumor such as melanoma, head and neck, liver or kidney cancer. This specimen was CD4+ or CD8+ T cells sorted from blood, taken in a trial of the OX40 agonist ivuxolimab. The V and J genes are TRBV18 and TRBJ2-4, with D tentatively TRBD1 or TRBD2 (5 bases each). The CDR3 bases are TGTGCCAGCTCGAAGGGATCCAGGGAGAGGTACTTC. Translation gives CASSKGSRERYF.